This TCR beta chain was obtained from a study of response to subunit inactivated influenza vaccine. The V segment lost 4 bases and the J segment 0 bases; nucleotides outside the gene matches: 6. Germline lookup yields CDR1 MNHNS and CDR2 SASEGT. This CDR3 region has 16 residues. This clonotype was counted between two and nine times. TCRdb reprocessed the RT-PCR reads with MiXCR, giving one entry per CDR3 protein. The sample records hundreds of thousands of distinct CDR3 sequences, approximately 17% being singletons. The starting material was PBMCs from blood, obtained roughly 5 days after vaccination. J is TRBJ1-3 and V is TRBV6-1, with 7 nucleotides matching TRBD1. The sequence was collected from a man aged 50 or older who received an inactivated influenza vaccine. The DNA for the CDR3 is TGTGCCAGCAGTGTGGGACAGCCAGTCTCTGGAAACACCATATATTTT. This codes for CASSVGQPVSGNTIYF.